The source of this T cell receptor beta chain is a study of blood T cell repertoires in COVID-19. Germline-derived CDR1 and CDR2 are KGHDR and SFDVKD. With 3 bases clipped from V and 1 base from J, the junction kept 7 bases outside the gene matches. The CDR3 consists of 17 residues. TCRdb's table, derived via immunoSEQ multiplex PCR, lists solely in-frame clones and lacks some. The sample holds some 240,000 clones, 81% seen once. The chain is built from TRBV24-1 and TRBJ2-2; 7 positions agree with TRBD1. The sample was peripheral blood. The origin of this receptor is a woman of 80 years or more with COVID-19, enrolled during active disease. The CDR3 protein is CATSDGRGTVNTGELFF. The CDR3 coding sequence is TGTGCCACCAGTGATGGCCGTGGGACAGTGAACACCGGGGAGCTGTTTTTT.